This TCR beta chain appears in the sequencing data of a study of blood T cell repertoires in COVID-19. Whole-study context: Collection of acute and convalescent COVID-19 samples took place in the United States, Italy and Spain.

Per the original data handling: Estimation of nucleated cell counts relied on the amplification of reference gene primers. TCRdb's table, derived via immunoSEQ multiplex PCR, lists solely in-frame clones and lacks some. V, J and clone size were drawn from that table, and D and trimming were deduced from the DNA. The data contain about 150,000 clones, about 80% of them singletons. The CDR3 has 16 amino acids. Germline assignment: CDR1 SGHTA and CDR2 FQGTGA. The junction had 9 bases not matched to a gene; V was cut back by 5 bases and J by 7 bases. The receptor's source is a woman aged 60-75 years with acute or convalescent COVID-19. The sequencing input was peripheral blood. This rearrangement joins TRBV7-3 to TRBJ1-6, with 9 bases matching TRBD1. The CDR3 DNA reads TGTGCCAGCAGCCTATCCGGGACAGGGAGAAATTCACCCCTCCACTTT. It is translated as CASSLSGTGRNSPLHF.